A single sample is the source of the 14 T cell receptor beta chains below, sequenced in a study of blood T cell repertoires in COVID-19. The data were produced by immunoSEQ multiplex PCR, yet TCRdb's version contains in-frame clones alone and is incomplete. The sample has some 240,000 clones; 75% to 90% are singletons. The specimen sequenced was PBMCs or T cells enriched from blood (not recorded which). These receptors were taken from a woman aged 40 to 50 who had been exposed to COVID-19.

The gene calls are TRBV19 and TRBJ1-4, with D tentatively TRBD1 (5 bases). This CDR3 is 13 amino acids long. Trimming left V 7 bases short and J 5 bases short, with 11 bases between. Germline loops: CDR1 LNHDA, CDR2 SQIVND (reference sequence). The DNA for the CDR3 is TGTGCCAGTACTGACAGCGGGAATGAAAAACTGTTTTTT. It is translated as CASTDSGNEKLFF.

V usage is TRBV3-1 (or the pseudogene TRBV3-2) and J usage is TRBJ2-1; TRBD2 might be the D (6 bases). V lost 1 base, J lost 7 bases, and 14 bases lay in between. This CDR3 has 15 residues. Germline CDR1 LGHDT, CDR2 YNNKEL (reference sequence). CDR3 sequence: CASSQAGGPGNEQFF. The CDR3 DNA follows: TGTGCCAGCAGCCAAGCCGGAGGGCCGGGGAATGAGCAGTTCTTC.

CDR3 in amino acids: CASSLGAGNEQFF. CDR3 DNA sequence: TGTGCCAGCAGCTTGGGGGCCGGTAATGAGCAGTTCTTC. This chain uses TRBV5-5 with TRBJ2-1; D gene unclear. This CDR3 region has 13 residues. Germline values: CDR1 SGHKS, CDR2 YYEKEE (reference sequence). Trimming stripped 0 bases from V and 7 bases from J, with 8 bases between.

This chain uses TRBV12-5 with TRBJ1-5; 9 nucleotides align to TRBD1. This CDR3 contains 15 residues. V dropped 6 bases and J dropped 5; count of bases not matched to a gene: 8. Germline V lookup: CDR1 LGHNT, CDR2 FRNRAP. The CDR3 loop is CASGYGQGLYQPQHF. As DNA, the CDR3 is TGTGCTAGTGGATATGGACAGGGGTTGTATCAGCCCCAGCATTTT.

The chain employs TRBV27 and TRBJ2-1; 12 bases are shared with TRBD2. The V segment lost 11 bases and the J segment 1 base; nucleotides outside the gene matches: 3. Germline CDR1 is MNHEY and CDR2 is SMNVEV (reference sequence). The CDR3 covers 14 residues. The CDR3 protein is CAVGLAGSYNEQFF. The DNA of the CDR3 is TGTGCCGTCGGACTAGCGGGATCCTACAATGAGCAGTTCTTC.

CDR3 bases: TGTGCCAGCAGTGACCCCGGGACAGGTGTTTTGGTGACCCAGTACTTC. It specifies CASSDPGTGVLVTQYF. The J gene is TRBJ2-5, the V gene TRBV6-4; TRBD1 aligns across 8 bases. Unmatched junction bases numbered 12, after V lost 2 bases and J lost 7 bases. CDR1 is MRHNA and CDR2 is SNTAGT in the germline V gene. CDR3 length equals 16 residues.

The CDR3 region has the DNA TGCGCCAGCAGCCATGGAGTGGGTAACACTGAAGCTTTCTTT. Encoded protein: CASSHGVGNTEAFF. The gene calls are TRBV4-1 and TRBJ1-1; D gene unclear. V was trimmed by 3 bases and J by 2 bases, leaving 10 bases between them. Germline CDR1 is MGHRA and CDR2 is YSYEKL. The CDR3 spans 14 residues.

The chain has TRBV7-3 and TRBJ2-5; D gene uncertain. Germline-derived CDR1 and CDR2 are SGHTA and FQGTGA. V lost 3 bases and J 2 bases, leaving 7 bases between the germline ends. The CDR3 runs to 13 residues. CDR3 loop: CASSFGRQETQYF. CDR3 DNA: TGTGCCAGCAGCTTTGGCCGACAAGAGACCCAGTACTTC.

The CDR3 sequence: CASSLLGSSGSYGYTF. CDR3 in DNA: TGTGCCAGCAGTCTCTTAGGCTCGTCGGGGAGCTATGGCTACACCTTC. V usage is TRBV28 and J usage is TRBJ1-2, with unresolved D. V was shortened by 5 bases and J by 4 bases, with 20 bases between the two germline ends. The CDR3 sequence is 16 residues long. Germline V gives CDR1 MDHEN, CDR2 SYDVKM.

This chain's CDR3 is CASVRGGPQETQYF. Written as DNA, the CDR3 is TGTGCCAGCGTTAGGGGAGGGCCCCAAGAGACCCAGTACTTC. J is TRBJ2-5 and V is TRBV7-2; TRBD2 aligns across 7 bases. This CDR3 spans 14 amino acids. Germline V gene sequence: CDR1 SGHTA, CDR2 FQGNSA. V lost 8 bases to trimming and J lost 1 base; unmatched junction nucleotides: 7.

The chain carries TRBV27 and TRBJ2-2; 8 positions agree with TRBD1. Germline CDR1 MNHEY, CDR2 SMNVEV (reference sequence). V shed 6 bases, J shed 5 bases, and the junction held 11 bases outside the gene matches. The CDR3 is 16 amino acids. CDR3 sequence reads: CASSHRTGPGTGELFF. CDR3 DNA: TGTGCCAGCAGCCATCGGACAGGGCCGGGAACCGGGGAGCTGTTTTTT.

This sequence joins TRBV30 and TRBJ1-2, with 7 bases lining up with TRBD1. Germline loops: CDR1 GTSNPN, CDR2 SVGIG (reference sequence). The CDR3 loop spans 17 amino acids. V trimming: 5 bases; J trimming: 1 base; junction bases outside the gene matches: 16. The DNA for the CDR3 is TGTGCCTGGTACCGCGAGGGTGGGACAGCAAGTAACTATGGCTACACCTTC. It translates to CAWYREGGTASNYGYTF.

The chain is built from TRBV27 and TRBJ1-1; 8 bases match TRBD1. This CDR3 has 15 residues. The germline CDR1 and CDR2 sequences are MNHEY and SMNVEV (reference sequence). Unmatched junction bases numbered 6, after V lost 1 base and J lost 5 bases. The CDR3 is CASSLYQGAQTEAFF. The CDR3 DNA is TGTGCCAGCAGTTTATACCAGGGGGCGCAGACTGAAGCTTTCTTT.

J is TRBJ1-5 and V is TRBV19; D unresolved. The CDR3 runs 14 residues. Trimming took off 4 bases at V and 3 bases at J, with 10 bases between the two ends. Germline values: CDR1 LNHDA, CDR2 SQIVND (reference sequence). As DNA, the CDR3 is TGTGCCAGTAGTAGCGGTTTGGTCAATCAGCCCCAGCATTTT. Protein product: CASSSGLVNQPQHF.